Listed below are T cell receptor beta chains from one sample, sequenced in a study of blood T cell repertoires in COVID-19. The method was immunoSEQ multiplex PCR; TCRdb's version includes in-frame clones alone and lacks a portion of them. This table holds 98,000 or so clones, about 89% found once. The sequenced sample consisted of peripheral blood. These receptors were obtained from a human donor in a cohort sampled during active COVID-19. The CDR3 runs from the conserved cysteine through the conserved F or W. D genes are given only for firm matches. Clone size is given for some rows only: seen once, a few or many times, or a class if the clone is expanded.

j_call cdr3_length v_call clone_size d_call cdr3_aa cdr3_nt
TRBJ1-2 16 TRBV6-4 once TRBD1 CASSDSAGTGGYGYTF TGTGCCAGCAGTGACTCGGCGGGGACAGGTGGCTATGGCTACACCTTC
TRBJ2-1 15 TRBV15 . TRBD2 CATTTTSGGYNEQFF TGTGCCACCACTACAACTAGCGGGGGATACAATGAGCAGTTCTTC
TRBJ1-6 14 TRBV18 once . CASSPLPGNSPLHF TGTGCCAGCTCACCACTCCCGGGTAATTCACCCCTCCACTTT
TRBJ2-5 17 TRBV4-2 . TRBD2 CASSQSGLAGGWETQYF TGTGCCAGCAGCCAATCGGGACTAGCGGGAGGATGGGAGACCCAGTACTTC
TRBJ1-2 18 TRBV4-1 . TRBD1 CASSRVPGQGRRDYGYTF TGCGCCAGCAGCCGAGTCCCGGGACAGGGCCGAAGGGACTATGGCTACACCTTC
TRBJ1-2 15 TRBV5-4 . . CASSSVTVRNYGYTF TGTGCCAGCAGCTCAGTGACAGTACGAAACTATGGCTACACCTTC
TRBJ1-2 13 TRBV29-1 few . CSARDGGAYGYTF TGCAGCGCCCGGGACGGAGGGGCCTATGGCTACACCTTC
TRBJ2-5 13 TRBV27 . . CASKISGQETQYF TGTGCCAGCAAAATCAGCGGTCAAGAGACCCAGTACTTC
TRBJ2-7 12 TRBV5-4 few . CASSSSSYEQYF TGTGCCAGCAGTTCCTCCTCCTACGAGCAGTACTTC
TRBJ2-7 11 TRBV10-3 . . CAIGQTYEQYF TGTGCCATCGGACAGACGTACGAGCAGTACTTC
TRBJ2-3 15 TRBV7-3 . . CASSLREKGTDTQYF TGTGCCAGCAGCTTAAGGGAGAAAGGCACAGATACGCAGTATTTT
TRBJ1-1 13 TRBV30 . . CAWTRGRNTEAFF TGTGCCTGGACGCGGGGGAGAAACACTGAAGCTTTCTTT
TRBJ2-3 15 TRBV2 . TRBD2 CASSTSGGALDTQYF TGTGCCAGCAGTACTAGCGGGGGGGCGTTAGATACGCAGTATTTT
TRBJ1-2 12 TRBV28 . . CASSTVGSGYTF TGTGCCAGCAGTACCGTTGGGAGCGGCTACACCTTC
TRBJ1-2 14 TRBV6-5 . . CASSQGISNYGYTF TGTGCCAGCAGTCAGGGTATATCGAACTATGGCTACACCTTC
TRBJ2-2 16 TRBV2 . TRBD1 CASSLRQGASSGELFF TGTGCCAGCAGTCTCCGCCAGGGGGCGTCCAGCGGGGAGCTGTTTTTT
TRBJ2-7 14 TRBV18 . . CASSPPVLNYEQYF TGTGCCAGCTCACCACCCGTTCTAAATTACGAGCAGTACTTC
TRBJ2-1 16 TRBV3-1/TRBV3-2 . . CASSQDLGVTYNEQFF TGTGCCAGCAGCCAAGATCTTGGAGTAACATACAATGAGCAGTTCTTC
TRBJ2-5 15 TRBV7-9 . TRBD2 CASSDLAGGRGTQYF TGTGCCAGCAGCGATCTAGCGGGGGGCCGAGGGACCCAGTACTTC
TRBJ1-6 15 TRBV11-2 . TRBD1 CASSYRGQGNSPLHF TGTGCCAGCAGCTACCGGGGACAGGGGAATTCACCCCTCCACTTT
TRBJ2-5 11 TRBV7-9 . . CASSEPETQYF TGTGCCAGCAGCGAGCCAGAGACCCAGTACTTC
TRBJ2-7 15 TRBV3-1/TRBV3-2 . TRBD1 CASSPGGQGAYEQYF TGTGCCAGCAGCCCGGGGGGACAGGGTGCGTACGAGCAGTACTTC
TRBJ2-3 14 TRBV6-2/TRBV6-3 once TRBD1 CASSLGQGPDTQYF TGTGCCAGCAGCCTCGGACAGGGTCCGGATACGCAGTATTTT
TRBJ1-5 14 TRBV7-2 . . CASSLYGGDQPQHF TGTGCCAGCAGCTTATACGGAGGTGATCAGCCCCAGCATTTT
TRBJ1-1 15 TRBV6-6 . TRBD1 CASSDGQGARIEAFF TGTGCCAGCAGTGACGGACAGGGGGCGCGTATTGAAGCTTTCTTT
TRBJ2-1 17 TRBV27 once TRBD2 CASSLWVAGALLNEQFF TGTGCCAGCAGTTTATGGGTAGCGGGGGCCCTATTGAATGAGCAGTTCTTC
TRBJ2-7 14 TRBV5-1 . . CASSLAVRDYEQYF TGCGCCAGCAGCTTGGCAGTCAGGGACTACGAGCAGTACTTC
TRBJ1-4 13 TRBV5-4 few TRBD1 CASSLWDSEKLFF TGTGCCAGCAGCTTGTGGGACAGTGAAAAACTGTTTTTT
TRBJ2-3 15 TRBV7-3 . TRBD2 CASSLAGGHTDTQYF TGTGCCAGCAGCTTAGCGGGGGGACACACAGATACGCAGTATTTT
TRBJ1-5 13 TRBV19 . . CASRTASNQPQHF TGTGCCAGTAGGACAGCTAGCAATCAGCCCCAGCATTTT
TRBJ1-1 13 TRBV7-6 . . CASSSRVGTEAFF TGTGCCAGCAGTTCTCGGGTGGGCACTGAAGCTTTCTTT
TRBJ2-4 15 TRBV5-4 . TRBD2 CASSVSGGTQNIQYF TGTGCCAGCAGCGTTAGCGGGGGAACCCAAAACATTCAGTACTTC
TRBJ2-3 13 TRBV9 . TRBD2 CASSPGAGETQYF TGTGCCAGCAGCCCCGGAGCGGGAGAAACTCAGTATTTT
TRBJ2-7 13 TRBV19 . . CASSTGNTYEQYF TGTGCCAGTAGTACAGGAAATACCTACGAGCAGTACTTC
TRBJ2-2 15 TRBV7-3 . TRBD2 CASSVLAVNTGELFF TGTGCCAGCAGCGTCCTAGCGGTGAACACCGGGGAGCTGTTTTTT
TRBJ1-4 15 TRBV15 . TRBD1 CATSREIGTGEKLFF TGTGCCACCAGCAGAGAAATCGGGACAGGGGAAAAACTGTTTTTT
TRBJ2-3 13 TRBV6-5 . . CASNRDSPDTQYF TGTGCCAGCAACCGGGACTCTCCAGATACGCAGTATTTT
TRBJ1-1 20 TRBV2 once TRBD1 CASSEGSSWVGGSWSTEAFF TGTGCCAGCAGTGAAGGAAGTTCCTGGGTAGGGGGCTCTTGGTCCACTGAAGCTTTCTTT
TRBJ2-1 11 TRBV10-3 . . CAISADNEQFF TGTGCCATCAGTGCGGACAATGAGCAGTTCTTC
TRBJ1-2 13 TRBV7-9 . . CASSLGGVDGYTF TGTGCCAGCAGCTTAGGGGGAGTAGATGGCTACACCTTC
TRBJ1-4 16 TRBV28 once TRBD1 CASSFPAGTGYEKLFF TGTGCCAGCAGTTTCCCGGCCGGGACAGGGTATGAAAAACTGTTTTTT
TRBJ2-1 15 TRBV9 . TRBD1 CASSARQGANNEQFF TGTGCCAGCAGCGCCCGACAGGGGGCCAACAATGAGCAGTTCTTC
TRBJ1-6 14 TRBV5-1 . . CASSLGSGDSPLHF TGCGCCAGCAGCTTGGGGTCAGGGGATTCACCCCTCCACTTT
TRBJ2-3 14 TRBV5-1 . TRBD2 CASTGQRGTDTQYF TGCGCCAGCACGGGGCAGCGGGGAACAGATACGCAGTATTTT
TRBJ2-1 13 TRBV28 . . CASSFGTNNEQFF TGTGCCAGCAGTTTCGGGACAAACAATGAGCAGTTCTTC
TRBJ2-7 14 TRBV9 few TRBD2 CASSLRLAGKEQYF TGTGCCAGCAGCCTCAGACTAGCGGGAAAGGAGCAGTACTTC
TRBJ2-7 15 TRBV4-3 . TRBD1 CASSQGRQGTYEQYF TGCGCCAGCAGCCAAGGGCGACAGGGAACCTACGAGCAGTACTTC
TRBJ1-1 16 TRBV9 . TRBD1 CASSVGQTGSVTEAFF TGTGCCAGCAGCGTAGGCCAGACAGGGTCGGTGACTGAAGCTTTCTTT
TRBJ2-7 11 TRBV6-4 . . CASRSGTEQYF TGTGCCAGCAGGAGCGGTACCGAGCAGTACTTC
TRBJ1-1 15 TRBV6-2/TRBV6-3 few . CASSYWGRGNTEAFF TGTGCCAGCAGTTACTGGGGGCGAGGGAACACTGAAGCTTTCTTT
TRBJ2-2 16 TRBV7-6 . TRBD2 CASSLETSAYTGELFF TGTGCCAGCAGCTTAGAGACTAGCGCGTACACCGGGGAGCTGTTTTTT
TRBJ2-7 14 TRBV19 . TRBD1 CASSADRDSYEQYF TGTGCCAGTAGTGCCGACAGGGACTCCTACGAGCAGTACTTC
TRBJ2-6 16 TRBV4-2 . . CASSQGASSGANVLTF TGTGCCAGCAGCCAAGGGGCAAGCTCTGGGGCCAACGTCCTGACTTTC
TRBJ2-7 18 TRBV18 . TRBD1 CASSPPIAPGQGSVEQYF TGTGCCAGCTCACCACCGATCGCTCCGGGACAGGGTTCGGTCGAGCAGTACTTC
TRBJ1-5 16 TRBV7-2 . TRBD1 CASSSRGQGGNQPQHF TGTGCCAGCAGCTCCAGGGGACAGGGCGGCAATCAGCCCCAGCATTTT